These 18 T cell receptor beta chains came from one sample sequenced in a study of blood T cells in healthy people across ages. Next came a second PCR, run for roughly 6 to 11 cycles, which used a sample-barcoded 5' primer along with a J-beta primer mix. Each CDR3 protein gets one entry after TCRdb re-called the 5' RACE reads with MiXCR. Among hundreds of thousands of distinct CDR3 sequences listed, 49% were seen once. The sample was blood. The receptors come from a woman aged 55-70 years in good health.

V usage is TRBV28 and J usage is TRBJ2-1, with a possible D match to TRBD1 (6 bases). CDR3 length: 14 amino acids. The V and J ends lost 5 bases and 4 bases respectively, with 12 bases between them. Germline CDR1 MDHEN, CDR2 SYDVKM. For the CDR3, the DNA is TGTGCCAGCAGTATCCCCAGGGGATACAATGAGCAGTTCTTC. Its protein product is CASSIPRGYNEQFF.

The gene calls are TRBV9 and TRBJ1-1; D gene ambiguous. CDR3 length: 15 residues. Germline CDR1 is SGDLS and CDR2 is YYNGEE. Trimming took off 4 bases at V and 1 base at J, with 14 bases between the two ends. CDR3 protein: CASSNHFAGNTEAFF. In nucleotides, the CDR3 is TGTGCCAGCAGCAACCATTTCGCGGGGAACACTGAAGCTTTCTTT.

This clonotype has just a few counts. This chain connects TRBV15 to TRBJ2-7, with D perhaps given as TRBD1 or TRBD2 (6 bases each). Trimming shortened V by 6 bases and J by 0 bases, and 15 bases separated the two germline ends. The CDR3 loop spans 15 amino acids. Germline V gene data show CDR1 as LNHNV and CDR2 as YYDKDF (reference sequence). CDR3 region: CATSQGRDPSYEQYF. The CDR3 DNA reads TGTGCCACCAGTCAGGGGCGGGACCCCTCCTACGAGCAGTACTTC.

This clonotype is a singleton in its sample. V gene TRBV27 combines with J gene TRBJ2-2; TRBD1 might be the D (6 bases). V lost 5 bases and J lost 3, with 10 bases in between. This CDR3 has 14 residues. Germline-derived CDR1 and CDR2 are MNHEY and SMNVEV (reference sequence). Written as DNA, the CDR3 is TGTGCCAGCAGTGCAGGGGTCTACACCGGGGAGCTGTTTTTT. Translation gives CASSAGVYTGELFF.

In the case of this clonotype: One end of the junction varies from germline; a read error may be responsible. The chain uses TRBV6-5 and TRBJ2-7; D is perhaps TRBD1 (6 bases). The germline CDR1 and CDR2 sequences are MNHEY and SVGAGI. The CDR3 totals 17 residues. CDR3 in DNA: TGTGCCAGCAGTTACTCGTACGGACAGCTCCTCTACAATGAGCGGTACTTC. Amino acid sequence: CASSYSYGQLLYNERYF.

This clonotype was seen a handful of times. The chain has TRBV29-1 and TRBJ2-1, with TRBD1 as a possible D gene (5 bases). Trimming removed 6 bases from V and 10 bases from J, with 22 bases in between. The CDR3 is 14 amino acids. Germline V lookup: CDR1 SQVTM, CDR2 ANQGSEA. The CDR3 spells CSVPDTDPSAEQFF. For the CDR3, the DNA is TGCAGCGTCCCGGACACGGACCCTTCGGCGGAGCAGTTCTTC.

The rearrangement links TRBV9 to TRBJ2-5; 9 bases are shared with TRBD1. TRBJ2-7 explains the end of the DNA better; the J call may be wrong. Germline V lookup: CDR1 SGDLS, CDR2 YYNGEE. The CDR3 runs to 15 residues. This CDR3 reads CASSGPGQGEYEQYF. In nucleotides, the CDR3 is TGTGCCAGCAGCGGGCCGGGACAGGGAGAATACGAGCAGTACTTC.

The chain employs TRBV20-1 and TRBJ2-4, with TRBD1 matching over 9 bases. Unmatched junction bases numbered 4, after V lost 1 base and J lost 6 bases. Germline CDR1 is DFQATT and CDR2 is SNEGSKA (reference sequence). This CDR3 spans 14 amino acids. The CDR3 bases are TGCAGTGCTAGAGCGCCGGGACAGGGAAACATTCAGTACTTC. Its protein product is CSARAPGQGNIQYF.

The chain has TRBV4-1 and TRBJ2-1; 12 bases agree with TRBD2. Germline values: CDR1 MGHRA, CDR2 YSYEKL. V dropped 1 base and J dropped 8; count of bases not matched to a gene: 12. This CDR3 comprises 18 residues. CDR3 region: CASSQGLAGARPKDEQFF. DNA for the CDR3: TGCGCCAGCAGCCAAGGACTAGCGGGAGCCCGCCCCAAGGATGAGCAGTTCTTC.

The rearrangement uses TRBV24-1 and TRBJ2-7, with TRBD1 matching 11 bases. Near its end, the DNA agrees better with TRBJ2-5, so the J call may be wrong. Germline CDR1 is KGHDR and CDR2 is SFDVKD. This CDR3 spans 15 amino acids. This CDR3 reads CATSDTGQGGETQYF. CDR3 DNA: TGTGCCACCAGTGACACGGGACAGGGGGGGGAGACCCAGTACTTC.

This chain links TRBV11-3 with TRBJ1-1; D gene ambiguous. The CDR3 length is 13 residues. Trimming removed 1 base from V and 5 bases from J, with 8 bases in between. CDR1 and CDR2 (germline): SGHNT, YENEEA. The CDR3 bases are TGTGCCAGCAGCTTAGGTCCGCGGACTGAAGCTTTCTTT. Its protein product is CASSLGPRTEAFF.

The chain carries TRBV11-2 and TRBJ2-7; 12 nucleotides align to TRBD2. J was trimmed by 0 bases and V by 5 bases; bases with no gene match: 14. The CDR3 is 19 amino acids. Germline V lookup: CDR1 SGHAT, CDR2 FQNNGV. CDR3 sequence reads: CASSTPWTSGNPRSYEQYF. DNA for the CDR3: TGTGCCAGCAGCACCCCGTGGACTAGCGGGAACCCACGCTCCTACGAGCAGTACTTC.

This clonotype was counted a few times. The V and J genes are TRBV28 and TRBJ2-1, with D uncertain. Germline-derived CDR1 and CDR2 are MDHEN and SYDVKM. V was clipped by 7 bases and J by 10 bases, with 11 bases between them. This CDR3 has 11 residues. The CDR3 protein is CASIDLGEQFF. The CDR3 DNA is TGTGCCAGCATAGATCTGGGGGAGCAGTTCTTC.

V is TRBV7-2 and J is TRBJ2-2, with unresolved D. The CDR3 loop spans 13 amino acids. Trimming removed 5 bases from V and 7 bases from J, with 11 bases in between. The germline gives CDR1 SGHTA, CDR2 FQGNSA. Written as DNA, the CDR3 is TGTGCCAGCAGCCCCCAAATCGGCGGGGAGCTGTTTTTT. This translates into CASSPQIGGELFF.

The V call is TRBV5-1, the J call TRBJ2-3; D remains ambiguous. V gave up 3 bases and J gave up 2 bases, with 19 bases separating them. From germline, CDR1 is SGHRS and CDR2 YFSETQ. This CDR3 is 17 amino acids long. The CDR3 is CASSSGRLNLNTDTQYF. CDR3 nucleotides: TGCGCCAGCAGCTCCGGACGGCTGAATTTGAACACAGATACGCAGTATTTT. Using reference TRBV5-1 and TRBJ2-3 for the parts outside the CDR3, the full variable domain is KAGVTQTPRYLIKTRGQQVTLSCSPISGHRSVSWYQQTPGQGLQFLFEYFSETQRNKGNFPGRFSGRQFSNSRSEMNVSTLELGDSALYLCASSSGRLNLNTDTQYFGPGTRLTVL.

The chain recombines TRBV11-2 with TRBJ2-4; D uncertain. The CDR3 has 14 amino acids. Germline assignment: CDR1 SGHAT and CDR2 FQNNGV. Trimming took off 3 bases at V and 0 bases at J, with 6 bases between the two ends. DNA of the CDR3: TGTGCCAGCAGCTTCAGTACAGCCAAAAACATTCAGTACTTC. It codes for CASSFSTAKNIQYF.

V and J are TRBV7-9 and TRBJ2-5; D remains unclear. The last part of the DNA fits TRBJ2-7 better; the J call may be wrong. Germline CDR1 is SEHNR and CDR2 is FQNEAQ (reference sequence). This CDR3 has 13 residues. This chain's CDR3 is CASSWTELNEQYF. The CDR3 coding sequence is TGTGCCAGCAGCTGGACCGAACTTAACGAGCAGTACTTC.

V and J are TRBV28 and TRBJ2-7; 10 bases align to TRBD2. Per germline, CDR1 MDHEN and CDR2 SYDVKM. The V gene end was trimmed by 6 bases and the J gene end by 2 bases; junction bases not matched to a gene: 7. The CDR3 consists of 15 residues. CDR3 DNA: TGTGCCAGCAGACCCAGCGGGAGGGGCGCCTACGAGCAGTACTTC. Its protein is CASRPSGRGAYEQYF.